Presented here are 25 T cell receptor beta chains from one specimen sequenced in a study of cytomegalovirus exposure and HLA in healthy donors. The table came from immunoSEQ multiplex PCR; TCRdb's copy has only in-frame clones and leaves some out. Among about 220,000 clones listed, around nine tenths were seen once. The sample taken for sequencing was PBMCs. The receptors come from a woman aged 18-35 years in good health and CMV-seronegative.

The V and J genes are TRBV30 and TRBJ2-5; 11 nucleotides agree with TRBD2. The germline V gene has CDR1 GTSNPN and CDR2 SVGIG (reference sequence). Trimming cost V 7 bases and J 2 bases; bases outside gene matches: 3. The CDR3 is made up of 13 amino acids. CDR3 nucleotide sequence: TGTGCCTTCGGGACTAGCGGACAAGAGACCCAGTACTTC. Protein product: CAFGTSGQETQYF.

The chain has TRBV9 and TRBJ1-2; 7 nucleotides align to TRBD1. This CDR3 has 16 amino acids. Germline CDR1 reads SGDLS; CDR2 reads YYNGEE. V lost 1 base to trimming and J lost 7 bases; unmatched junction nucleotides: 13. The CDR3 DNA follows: TGTGCCAGCAGCGTACCCCCGGACAGGTTACAGGGTGGCTACACCTTC. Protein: CASSVPPDRLQGGYTF.

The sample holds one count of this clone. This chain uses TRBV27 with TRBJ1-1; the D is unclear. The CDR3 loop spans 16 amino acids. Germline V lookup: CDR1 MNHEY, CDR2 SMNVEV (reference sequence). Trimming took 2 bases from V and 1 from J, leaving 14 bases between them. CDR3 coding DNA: TGTGCCAGCAGTTTAAGGATAGGAGGGCCGAACACTGAAGCTTTCTTT. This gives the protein CASSLRIGGPNTEAFF.

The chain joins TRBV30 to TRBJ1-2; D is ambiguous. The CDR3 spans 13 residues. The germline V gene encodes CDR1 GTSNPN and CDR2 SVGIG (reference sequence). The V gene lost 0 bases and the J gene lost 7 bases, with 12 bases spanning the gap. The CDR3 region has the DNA TGTGCCTGGAGTGTACCGGTGCCAGGTGGCTACACCTTC. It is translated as CAWSVPVPGGYTF.

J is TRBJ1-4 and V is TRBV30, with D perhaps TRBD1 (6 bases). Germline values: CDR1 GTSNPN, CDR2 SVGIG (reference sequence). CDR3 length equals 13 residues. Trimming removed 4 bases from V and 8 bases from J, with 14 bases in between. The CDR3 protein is CAWMGGAGEKLFF. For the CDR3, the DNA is TGTGCCTGGATGGGGGGGGCTGGGGAAAAACTGTTTTTT.

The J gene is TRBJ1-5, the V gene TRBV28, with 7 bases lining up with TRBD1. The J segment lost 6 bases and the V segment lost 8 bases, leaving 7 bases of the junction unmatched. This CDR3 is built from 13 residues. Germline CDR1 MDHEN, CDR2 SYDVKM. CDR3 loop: CASRDRVGQPQHF. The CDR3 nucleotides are TGTGCCAGCCGTGACAGGGTCGGTCAGCCCCAGCATTTT.

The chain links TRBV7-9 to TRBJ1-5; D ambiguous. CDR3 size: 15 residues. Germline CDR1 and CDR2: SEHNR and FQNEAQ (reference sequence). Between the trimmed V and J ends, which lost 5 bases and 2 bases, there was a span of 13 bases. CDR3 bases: TGTGCCAGCAGCAGCGGGAGCAAATGCAATCAGCCCCAGCATTTT. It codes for CASSSGSKCNQPQHF.

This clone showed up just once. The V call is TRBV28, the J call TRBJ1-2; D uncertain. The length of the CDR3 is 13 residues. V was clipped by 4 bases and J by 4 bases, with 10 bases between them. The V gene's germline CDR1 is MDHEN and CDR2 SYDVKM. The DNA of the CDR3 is TGTGCCAGCAGTTCCCCGGGGTTCTATGGCTACACCTTC. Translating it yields CASSSPGFYGYTF.

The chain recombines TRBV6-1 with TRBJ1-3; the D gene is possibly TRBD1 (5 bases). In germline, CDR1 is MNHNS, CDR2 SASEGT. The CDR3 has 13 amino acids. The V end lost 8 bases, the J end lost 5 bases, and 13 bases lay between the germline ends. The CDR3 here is CASGTGQRNTIYF. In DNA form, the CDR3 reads TGTGCCAGCGGAACAGGCCAACGAAACACCATATATTTT.

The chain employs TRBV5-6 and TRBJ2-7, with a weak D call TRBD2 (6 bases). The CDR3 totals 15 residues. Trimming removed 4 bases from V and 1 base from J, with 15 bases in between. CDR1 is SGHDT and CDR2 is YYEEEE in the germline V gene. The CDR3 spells CASSPGGSLSYEQYF. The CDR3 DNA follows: TGTGCCAGCAGCCCTGGGGGGAGTCTGTCCTACGAGCAGTACTTC.

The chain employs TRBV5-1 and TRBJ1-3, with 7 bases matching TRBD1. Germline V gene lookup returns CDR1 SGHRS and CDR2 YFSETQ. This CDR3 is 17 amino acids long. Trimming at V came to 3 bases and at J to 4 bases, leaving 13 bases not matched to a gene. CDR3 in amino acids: CASSSRYNRDRGNTIYF. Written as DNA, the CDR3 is TGCGCCAGCAGCTCCAGATATAACCGGGACAGAGGAAACACCATATATTTT.

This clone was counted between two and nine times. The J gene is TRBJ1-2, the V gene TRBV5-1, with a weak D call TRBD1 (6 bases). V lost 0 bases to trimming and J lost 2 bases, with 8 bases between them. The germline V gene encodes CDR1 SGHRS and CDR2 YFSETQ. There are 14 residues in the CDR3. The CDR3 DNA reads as TGCGCCAGCAGCTTGGATACAGGGAACTATGGCTACACCTTC. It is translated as CASSLDTGNYGYTF.

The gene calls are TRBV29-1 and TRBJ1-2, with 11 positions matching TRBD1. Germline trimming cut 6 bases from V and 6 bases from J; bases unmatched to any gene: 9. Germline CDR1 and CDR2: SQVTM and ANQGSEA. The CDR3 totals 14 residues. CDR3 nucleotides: TGCAGCGTGCCCGGGACAGGGGGATTTCATGGCTACACCTTC. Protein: CSVPGTGGFHGYTF.

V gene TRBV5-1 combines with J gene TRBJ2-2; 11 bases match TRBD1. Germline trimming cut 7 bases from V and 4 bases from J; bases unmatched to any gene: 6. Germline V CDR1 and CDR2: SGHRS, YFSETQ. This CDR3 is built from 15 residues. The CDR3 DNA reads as TGCGCCAGCCACACCGGGACAGGGGGCACCGGGGAGCTGTTTTTT. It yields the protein CASHTGTGGTGELFF. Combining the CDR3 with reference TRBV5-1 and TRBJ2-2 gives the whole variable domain KAGVTQTPRYLIKTRGQQVTLSCSPISGHRSVSWYQQTPGQGLQFLFEYFSETQRNKGNFPGRFSGRQFSNSRSEMNVSTLELGDSALYLCASHTGTGGTGELFFGEGSRLTVL.

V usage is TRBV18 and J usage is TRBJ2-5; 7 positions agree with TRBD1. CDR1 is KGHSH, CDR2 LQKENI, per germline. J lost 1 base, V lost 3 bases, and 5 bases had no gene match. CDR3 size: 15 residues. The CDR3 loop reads CASSPARTGQETQYF. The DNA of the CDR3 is TGTGCCAGCTCACCCGCAAGGACAGGCCAAGAGACCCAGTACTTC. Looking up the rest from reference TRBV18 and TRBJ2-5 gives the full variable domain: NAGVMQNPRHLVRRRGQEARLRCSPMKGHSHVYWYRQLPEEGLKFMVYLQKENIIDESGMPKERFSAEFPKEGPSILRIQQVVRGDSAAYFCASSPARTGQETQYFGPGTRLLVL.

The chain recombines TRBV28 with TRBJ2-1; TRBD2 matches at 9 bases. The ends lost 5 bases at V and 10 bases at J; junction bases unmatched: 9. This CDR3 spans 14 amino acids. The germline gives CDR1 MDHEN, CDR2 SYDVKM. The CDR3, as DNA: TGTGCCAGCAGTCGGATAGCGGGGGCGATCGAGCAGTTCTTC. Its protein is CASSRIAGAIEQFF.

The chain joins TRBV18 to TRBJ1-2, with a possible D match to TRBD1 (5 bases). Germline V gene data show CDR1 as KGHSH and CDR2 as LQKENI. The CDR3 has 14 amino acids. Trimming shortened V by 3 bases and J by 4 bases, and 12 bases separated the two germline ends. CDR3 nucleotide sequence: TGTGCCAGCTCACCTAAAACAGGTTCCTATGGCTACACCTTC. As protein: CASSPKTGSYGYTF. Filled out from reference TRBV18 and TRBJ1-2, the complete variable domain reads NAGVMQNPRHLVRRRGQEARLRCSPMKGHSHVYWYRQLPEEGLKFMVYLQKENIIDESGMPKERFSAEFPKEGPSILRIQQVVRGDSAAYFCASSPKTGSYGYTFGSGTRLTVV.

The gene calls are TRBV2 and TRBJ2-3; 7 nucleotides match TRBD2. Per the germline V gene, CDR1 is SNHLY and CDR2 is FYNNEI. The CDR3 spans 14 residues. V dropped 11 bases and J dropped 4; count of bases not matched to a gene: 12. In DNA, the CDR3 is TGTGCCGGCGAACGGGAGGAGGGCGCAGATACGCAGTATTTT. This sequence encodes CAGEREEGADTQYF.

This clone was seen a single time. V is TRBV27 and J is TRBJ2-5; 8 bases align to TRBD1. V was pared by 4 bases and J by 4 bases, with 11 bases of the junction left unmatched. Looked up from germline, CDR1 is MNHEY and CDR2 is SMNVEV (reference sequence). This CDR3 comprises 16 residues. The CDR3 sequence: CASSSNLQGARETQYF. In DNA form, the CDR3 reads TGTGCCAGCAGTTCCAATCTTCAGGGGGCGAGAGAGACCCAGTACTTC.

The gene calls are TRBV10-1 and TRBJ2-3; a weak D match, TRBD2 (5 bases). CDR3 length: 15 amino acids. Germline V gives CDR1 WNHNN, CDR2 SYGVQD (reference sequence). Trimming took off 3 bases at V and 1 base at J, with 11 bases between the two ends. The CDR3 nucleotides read TGCGCCAGCAGTGAAGCGGCAGGCCGCACAGATACGCAGTATTTT. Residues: CASSEAAGRTDTQYF.

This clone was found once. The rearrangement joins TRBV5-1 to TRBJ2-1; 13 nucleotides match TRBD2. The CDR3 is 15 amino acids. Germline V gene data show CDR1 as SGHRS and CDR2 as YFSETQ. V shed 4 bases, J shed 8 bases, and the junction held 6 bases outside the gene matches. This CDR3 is CASSTGLAGVDEQFF. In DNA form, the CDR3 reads TGCGCCAGCAGCACAGGACTAGCGGGAGTCGATGAGCAGTTCTTC.

CDR3 bases: TGCGCCAGCAGCTTGCAATTGGGAGGCTCCTACGAGCAGTACTTC. It codes for CASSLQLGGSYEQYF. The rearrangement links TRBV5-1 to TRBJ2-7, with a possible D match to TRBD2 (6 bases). The V gene's germline CDR1 is SGHRS and CDR2 YFSETQ. Trimming took 1 base from V and 0 from J, leaving 11 bases between them. The CDR3 is made up of 15 amino acids.

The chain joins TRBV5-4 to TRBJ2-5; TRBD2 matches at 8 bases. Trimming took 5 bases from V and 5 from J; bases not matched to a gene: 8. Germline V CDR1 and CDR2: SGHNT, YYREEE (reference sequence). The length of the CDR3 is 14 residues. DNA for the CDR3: TGTGCCAGCAGTCCCCGGGAGGGCAAGGAGACCCAGTACTTC. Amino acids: CASSPREGKETQYF. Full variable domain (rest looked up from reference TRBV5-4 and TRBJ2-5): ETGVTQSPTHLIKTRGQQVTLRCSSQSGHNTVSWYQQALGQGPQFIFQYYREEENGRGNFPPRFSGLQFPNYSSELNVNALELDDSALYLCASSPREGKETQYFGPGTRLLVL.

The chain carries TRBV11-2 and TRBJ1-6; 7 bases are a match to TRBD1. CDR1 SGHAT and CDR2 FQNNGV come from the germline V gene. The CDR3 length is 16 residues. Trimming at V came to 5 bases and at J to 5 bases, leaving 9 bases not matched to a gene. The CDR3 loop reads CASSPYPTGNNSPLHF. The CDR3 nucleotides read TGTGCCAGCAGCCCCTACCCGACAGGGAATAATTCACCCCTCCACTTT.

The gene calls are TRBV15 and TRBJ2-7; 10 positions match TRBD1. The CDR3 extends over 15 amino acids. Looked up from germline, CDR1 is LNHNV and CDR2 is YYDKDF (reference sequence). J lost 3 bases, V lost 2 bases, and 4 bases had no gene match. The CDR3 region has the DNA TGTGCCACCAGCAGACTGAGGACAGGGGGCTACGAGCAGTACTTC. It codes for CATSRLRTGGYEQYF.